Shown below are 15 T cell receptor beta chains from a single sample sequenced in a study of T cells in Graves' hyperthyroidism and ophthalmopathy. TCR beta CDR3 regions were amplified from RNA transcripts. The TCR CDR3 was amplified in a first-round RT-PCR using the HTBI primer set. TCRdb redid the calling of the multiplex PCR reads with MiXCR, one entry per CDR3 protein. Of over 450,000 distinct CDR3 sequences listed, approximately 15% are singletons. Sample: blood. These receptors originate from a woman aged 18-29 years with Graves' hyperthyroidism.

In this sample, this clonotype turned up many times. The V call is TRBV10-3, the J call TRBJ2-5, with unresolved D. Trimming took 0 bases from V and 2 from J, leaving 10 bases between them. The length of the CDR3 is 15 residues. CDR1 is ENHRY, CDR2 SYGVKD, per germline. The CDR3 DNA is TGTGCCATCAGTGAGTCGGTGGTACTTCAAGAGACCCAGTACTTC. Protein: CAISESVVLQETQYF.

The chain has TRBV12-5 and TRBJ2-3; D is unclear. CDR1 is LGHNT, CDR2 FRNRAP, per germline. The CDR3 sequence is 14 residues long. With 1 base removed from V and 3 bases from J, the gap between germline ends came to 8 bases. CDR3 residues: CASGLGSATDTQYF. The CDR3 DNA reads TGTGCTAGTGGTTTGGGGAGCGCAACAGATACGCAGTATTTT.

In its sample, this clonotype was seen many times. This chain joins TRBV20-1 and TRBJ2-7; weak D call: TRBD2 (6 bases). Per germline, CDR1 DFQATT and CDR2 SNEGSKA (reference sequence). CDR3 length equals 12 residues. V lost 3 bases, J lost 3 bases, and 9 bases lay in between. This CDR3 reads CSASSGNYEQYV. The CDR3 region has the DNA TGCAGTGCTAGTAGCGGAAACTACGAGCAGTACGTC.

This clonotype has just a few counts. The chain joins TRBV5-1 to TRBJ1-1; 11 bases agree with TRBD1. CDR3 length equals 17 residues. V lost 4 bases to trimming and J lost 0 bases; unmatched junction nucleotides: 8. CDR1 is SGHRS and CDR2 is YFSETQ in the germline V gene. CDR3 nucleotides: TGCGCCAGCAGCCTGACGGGACAGGGGGGGATGAACACTGAAGCTTTCTTT. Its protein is CASSLTGQGGMNTEAFF.

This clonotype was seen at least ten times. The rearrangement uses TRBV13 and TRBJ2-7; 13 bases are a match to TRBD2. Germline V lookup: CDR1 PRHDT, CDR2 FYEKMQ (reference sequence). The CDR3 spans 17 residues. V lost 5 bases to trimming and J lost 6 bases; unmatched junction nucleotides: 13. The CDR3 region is CASSQGTSGVFVGEQYF. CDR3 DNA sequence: TGTGCCAGCAGCCAAGGGACTAGCGGGGTCTTTGTGGGCGAGCAGTACTTC. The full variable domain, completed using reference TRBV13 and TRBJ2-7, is AAGVIQSPRHLIKEKRETATLKCYPIPRHDTVYWYQQGPGQDPQFLISFYEKMQSDKGSIPDRFSAQQFSDYHSELNMSSLELGDSALYFCASSQGTSGVFVGEQYFGPGTRLTVT.

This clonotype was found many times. The CDR3 protein is CASSLRGTSGRAGDTQYF. CDR3 in DNA: TGCGCCAGCAGCCTGAGGGGAACCAGCGGGAGGGCCGGAGATACGCAGTATTTT. This chain uses TRBV4-1 with TRBJ2-3; TRBD2 matches 10 bases. Trimming took 4 bases from V and 5 from J; bases not matched to a gene: 15. This CDR3 has 18 residues. The V gene's germline CDR1 is MGHRA and CDR2 YSYEKL.

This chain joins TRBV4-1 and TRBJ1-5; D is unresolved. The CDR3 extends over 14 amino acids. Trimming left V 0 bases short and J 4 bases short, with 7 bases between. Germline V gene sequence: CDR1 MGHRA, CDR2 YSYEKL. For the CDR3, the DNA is TGCGCCAGCAGCCAAGAACCAGGTAATCAGCCCCAGCATTTT. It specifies CASSQEPGNQPQHF.

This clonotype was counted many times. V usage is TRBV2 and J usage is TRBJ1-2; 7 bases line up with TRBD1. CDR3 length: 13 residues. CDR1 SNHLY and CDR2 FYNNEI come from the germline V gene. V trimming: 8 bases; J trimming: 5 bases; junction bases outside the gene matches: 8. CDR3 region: CASLEDRPYGYTF. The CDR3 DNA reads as TGTGCCAGCCTGGAGGACAGGCCTTATGGCTACACCTTC.

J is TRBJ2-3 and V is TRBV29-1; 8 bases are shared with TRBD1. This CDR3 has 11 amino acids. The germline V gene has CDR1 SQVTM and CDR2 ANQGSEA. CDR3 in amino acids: CRADRADTQYF. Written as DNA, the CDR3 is TGCAGAGCGGACAGGGCAGATACGCAGTATTTT.

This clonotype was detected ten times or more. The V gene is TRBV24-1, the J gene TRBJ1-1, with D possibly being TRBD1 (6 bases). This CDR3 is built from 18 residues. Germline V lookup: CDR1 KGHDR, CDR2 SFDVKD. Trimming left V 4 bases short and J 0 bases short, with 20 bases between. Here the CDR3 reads CATSDPGRGATMNTEAFF. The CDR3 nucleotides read TGTGCCACCAGTGACCCCGGACGGGGGGCGACCATGAACACTGAAGCTTTCTTT.

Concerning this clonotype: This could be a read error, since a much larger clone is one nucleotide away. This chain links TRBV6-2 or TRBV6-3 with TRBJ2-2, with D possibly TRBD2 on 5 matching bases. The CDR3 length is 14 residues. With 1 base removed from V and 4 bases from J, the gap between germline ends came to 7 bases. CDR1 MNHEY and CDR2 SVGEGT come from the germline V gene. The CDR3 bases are TGTGCCAGCAGTTACTATGGAGGCACCGGGGAGCTGTTTTTT. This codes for CASSYYGGTGELFF.

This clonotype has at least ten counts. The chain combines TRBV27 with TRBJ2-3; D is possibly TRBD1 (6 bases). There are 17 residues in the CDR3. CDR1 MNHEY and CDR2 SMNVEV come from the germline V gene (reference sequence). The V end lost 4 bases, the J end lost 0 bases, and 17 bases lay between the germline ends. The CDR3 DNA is TGTGCCAGCAGTTCCCTTACCACAGGGTTGAGCACAGATACGCAGTATTTT. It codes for CASSSLTTGLSTDTQYF.

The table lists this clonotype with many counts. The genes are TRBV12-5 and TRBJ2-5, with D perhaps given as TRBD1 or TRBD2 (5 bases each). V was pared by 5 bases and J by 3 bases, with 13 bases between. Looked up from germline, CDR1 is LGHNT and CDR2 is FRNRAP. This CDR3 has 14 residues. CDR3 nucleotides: TGTGCTAGTGGTCCAAGGGACGGGAAAGAGACCCAGTACTTC. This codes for CASGPRDGKETQYF.

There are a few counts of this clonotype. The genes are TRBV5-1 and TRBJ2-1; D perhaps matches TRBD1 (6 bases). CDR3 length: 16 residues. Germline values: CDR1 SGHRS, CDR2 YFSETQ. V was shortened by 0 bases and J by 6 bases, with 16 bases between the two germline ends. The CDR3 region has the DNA TGCGCCAGCAGCTTGGTTGGGGGCCCCCCCGGCAATGAGCAGTTCTTC. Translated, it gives CASSLVGGPPGNEQFF.

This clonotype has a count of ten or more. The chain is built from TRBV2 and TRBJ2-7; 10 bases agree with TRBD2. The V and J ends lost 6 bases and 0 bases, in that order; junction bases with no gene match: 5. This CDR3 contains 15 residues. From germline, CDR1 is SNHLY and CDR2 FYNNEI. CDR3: CASRRSGRGSYEQYV. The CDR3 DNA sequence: TGTGCCAGCAGACGCAGCGGGAGGGGCTCCTACGAGCAGTACGTC.